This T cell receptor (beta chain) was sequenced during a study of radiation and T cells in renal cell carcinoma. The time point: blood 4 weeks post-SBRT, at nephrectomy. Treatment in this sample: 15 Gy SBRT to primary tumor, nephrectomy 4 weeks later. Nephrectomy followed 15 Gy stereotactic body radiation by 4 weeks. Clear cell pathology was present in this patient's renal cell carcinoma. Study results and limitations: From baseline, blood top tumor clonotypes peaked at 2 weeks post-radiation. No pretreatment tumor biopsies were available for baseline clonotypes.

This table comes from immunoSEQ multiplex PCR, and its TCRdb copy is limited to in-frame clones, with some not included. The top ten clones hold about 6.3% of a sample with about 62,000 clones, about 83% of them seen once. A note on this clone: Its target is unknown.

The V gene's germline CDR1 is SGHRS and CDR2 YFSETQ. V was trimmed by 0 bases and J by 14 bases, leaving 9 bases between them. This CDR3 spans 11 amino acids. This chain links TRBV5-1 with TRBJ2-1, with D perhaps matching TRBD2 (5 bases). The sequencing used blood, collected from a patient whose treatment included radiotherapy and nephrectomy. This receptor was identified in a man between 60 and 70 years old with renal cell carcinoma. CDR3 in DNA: TGCGCCAGCAGCTTGGAGAGGGCCAAGTTCTTC. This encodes CASSLERAKFF.